Following are 30 T cell receptor beta chains from one sample sequenced in a study of T cells in Graves' hyperthyroidism and ophthalmopathy. Amplification targeted TCR beta CDR3 regions from RNA transcripts. A set of HTBI primers served as the primers for a first-round RT-PCR of the TCR CDR3. In TCRdb, the multiplex PCR reads were re-called with MiXCR into one record per CDR3 protein. The sample lists 300,000 to 350,000 distinct CDR3 sequences, 20% to 25% occurring once. Material: blood. These receptors all stem from a woman aged 50 to 60 with Graves' hyperthyroidism.

This clonotype was found many times. V is TRBV30 and J is TRBJ2-1; the match to TRBD2 covers 12 bases. Losses at the gene ends were 0 bases for V and 5 bases for J; bases not matched to a gene: 8. The CDR3 sequence is 17 residues long. In germline, CDR1 is GTSNPN, CDR2 SVGIG (reference sequence). CDR3 bases: TGTGCCTGGAGTGTGGAAAGGACTAGCGGGATAAACAATGAGCAGTTCTTC. Its translation: CAWSVERTSGINNEQFF.

This clonotype has a count of ten or more. J is TRBJ1-1 and V is TRBV3-1, with TRBD1 matching 9 bases. The CDR3 totals 11 residues. The V gene's germline CDR1 is LGHDT and CDR2 YNNKEL (reference sequence). Germline trimming cut 5 bases from V and 10 bases from J; bases unmatched to any gene: 2. The CDR3: CASSDRGGAFF. For the CDR3, the DNA is TGTGCCAGCAGCGACAGGGGGGGAGCTTTCTTT.

Many counts were recorded for this clonotype. V is TRBV7-3 and J is TRBJ2-1; D gene unclear. This CDR3 is 13 amino acids long. Per germline, CDR1 SGHTA and CDR2 FQGTGA. Trimming cost V 2 bases and J 4 bases, with 6 bases left between them. In DNA, the CDR3 is TGTGCCAGCAGCTTATACGGGTACAATGAGCAGTTCTTC. Translated, it gives CASSLYGYNEQFF.

J is TRBJ2-3 and V is TRBV29-1; D might be TRBD1 or TRBD2, each matching 5 bases. The V end was cut by 4 bases, the J end by 4 bases, with 15 bases between. The CDR3 has 14 amino acids. Germline CDR1 SQVTM, CDR2 ANQGSEA. The chain's CDR3 is CSVGGPGGADTQYF. CDR3 DNA: TGCAGCGTTGGGGGACCCGGAGGCGCAGATACGCAGTATTTT.

This clonotype was picked up many times. The rearrangement joins TRBV30 to TRBJ1-2; weak D call: TRBD1 (5 bases). Germline lookup yields CDR1 GTSNPN and CDR2 SVGIG (reference sequence). Between the trimmed V and J ends, which lost 0 bases and 4 bases, there was a span of 15 bases. CDR3 length equals 15 residues. CDR3 sequence: CAWSVLRENSYGYTF. CDR3 nucleotides: TGTGCCTGGAGTGTACTCAGGGAGAATAGCTATGGCTACACCTTC. Filled out from reference TRBV30 and TRBJ1-2, the complete variable domain reads SQTIHQWPATLVQPVGSPLSLECTVEGTSNPNLYWYRQAAGRGLQLLFYSVGIGQISSEVPQNLSASRPQDRQFILSSKKLLLSDSGFYLCAWSVLRENSYGYTFGSGTRLTVV.

This clonotype was recorded a few times. The rearrangement uses TRBV6-1 and TRBJ1-4; possibly TRBD1 for D (6 bases). The germline CDR1 and CDR2 sequences are MNHNS and SASEGT. The CDR3 is 15 amino acids. Trimming pared 7 bases from V and 0 bases from J, leaving 12 bases between. This CDR3 is CASTQGSATNEKLFF. In DNA form, the CDR3 reads TGTGCCAGCACCCAGGGGTCTGCAACTAATGAAAAACTGTTTTTT.

The V and J genes are TRBV7-2 and TRBJ2-3; D is unresolved. Trimming took off 5 bases at V and 3 bases at J, with 18 bases between the two ends. This CDR3 is built from 16 residues. Per the germline V gene, CDR1 is SGHTA and CDR2 is FQGNSA. CDR3 residues: CASSLILNRQTDTQYF. The CDR3 bases are TGTGCCAGCAGCCTTATACTCAACCGGCAAACAGATACGCAGTATTTT.

This clonotype appeared many times. The V gene is TRBV28, the J gene TRBJ2-6; D uncertain. The CDR3 loop spans 15 amino acids. Trimming cost V 4 bases and J 2 bases, with 9 bases left between them. Germline CDR1 is MDHEN and CDR2 is SYDVKM. The CDR3 reads CASSSDEAGANVLTF. The CDR3 DNA is TGTGCCAGCAGTTCGGACGAGGCTGGGGCCAACGTCCTGACTTTC.

This clonotype was counted a few times. The CDR3 loop reads CASSLGRDRDYGYTF. The CDR3 DNA reads as TGTGCCAGCAGCTTAGGCCGGGACAGGGATTATGGCTACACCTTC. The chain joins TRBV7-9 to TRBJ1-2, with 9 bases that match TRBD1. Germline CDR1 is SEHNR and CDR2 is FQNEAQ (reference sequence). Trimming at V came to 1 base and at J to 5 bases, leaving 5 bases not matched to a gene. The CDR3 consists of 15 residues.

Ten or more counts support this clonotype. V is TRBV11-3 and J is TRBJ1-2; D is undetermined. The V end was cut by 1 base, the J end by 3 bases, with 9 bases between. The CDR3 runs to 14 residues. Germline V gene sequence: CDR1 SGHNT, CDR2 YENEEA. CDR3 coding DNA: TGTGCCAGCAGCTTAGTAAGGGCGGACTATGGCTACACCTTC. Its protein product is CASSLVRADYGYTF.

This clonotype has at least ten counts. The V gene is TRBV28, the J gene TRBJ2-3; D is tentatively TRBD1 or TRBD2 (5 bases each). CDR1 is MDHEN and CDR2 is SYDVKM in the germline V gene. The CDR3 is made up of 16 amino acids. V was clipped by 0 bases and J by 1 base, with 11 bases between them. The CDR3 spells CASSLWRGKRTDTQYF. CDR3 nucleotide sequence: TGTGCCAGCAGTTTATGGAGGGGCAAGCGCACAGATACGCAGTATTTT.

Details on this clonotype: A much larger clone lies a single base off, so this may be a read error. The V gene is TRBV12-3 or TRBV12-4, the J gene TRBJ2-1; TRBD2 matches at 8 bases. This CDR3 has 12 amino acids. The CDR3 is CTSRASGNEQFF. The DNA for the CDR3 is TGTACCAGCAGAGCTAGCGGGAATGAGCAGTTCTTC.

The chain employs TRBV5-1 and TRBJ1-1; D not certain. CDR1 SGHRS and CDR2 YFSETQ come from the germline V gene. The V gene lost 0 bases and the J gene lost 0 bases, with 12 bases spanning the gap. This CDR3 is 16 amino acids long. DNA of the CDR3: TGCGCCAGCAGCTTGGCCTATGGTACCGTGAACACTGAAGCTTTCTTT. Its protein is CASSLAYGTVNTEAFF. The whole variable domain, remainder taken from reference TRBV5-1 and TRBJ1-1, is KAGVTQTPRYLIKTRGQQVTLSCSPISGHRSVSWYQQTPGQGLQFLFEYFSETQRNKGNFPGRFSGRQFSNSRSEMNVSTLELGDSALYLCASSLAYGTVNTEAFFGQGTRLTVV.

This clonotype was recorded many times. The chain employs TRBV28 and TRBJ2-7; TRBD1 matches 7 bases. CDR3 length: 14 residues. V trimming: 4 bases; J trimming: 9 bases; junction bases outside the gene matches: 12. Per the germline V gene, CDR1 is MDHEN and CDR2 is SYDVKM. The CDR3, as DNA: TGTGCCAGCAGTTATAATAGGGGGCGCCGTGGGCAGTACTTC. It yields the protein CASSYNRGRRGQYF. Complete variable domain (other parts from reference TRBV28 and TRBJ2-7): DVKVTQSSRYLVKRTGEKVFLECVQDMDHENMFWYRQDPGLGLRLIYFSYDVKMKEKGDIPEGYSVSREKKERFSLILESASTNQTSMYLCASSYNRGRRGQYFGPGTRLTVT.

V gene TRBV20-1 combines with J gene TRBJ2-3; TRBD2 agrees at 9 bases. V lost 3 bases and J lost 4; bases outside the gene matches: 2. The CDR3 extends over 13 amino acids. Germline V CDR1 and CDR2: DFQATT, SNEGSKA (reference sequence). The CDR3 DNA sequence: TGCAGTGCTAGGACTAGCGGCGCAGATACGCAGTATTTT. Amino acids: CSARTSGADTQYF.

The gene calls are TRBV5-4 and TRBJ2-3; D gene ambiguous. Germline CDR1 and CDR2: SGHNT and YYREEE (reference sequence). Trimming shortened V by 0 bases and J by 2 bases, and 10 bases separated the two germline ends. This CDR3 has 15 amino acids. CDR3 bases: TGTGCCAGCAGCTTGGCCGGACCTACCACAGATACGCAGTATTTT. Translated: CASSLAGPTTDTQYF.

This clonotype was counted many times. The rearrangement links TRBV7-6 to TRBJ2-1; D unclear. Trimming stripped 4 bases from V and 8 bases from J, with 12 bases between. This CDR3 has 13 amino acids. Germline CDR1 reads SGHVS; CDR2 reads FNYEAQ. The CDR3 coding sequence is TGTGCCAGCAGCTCCTTCGTGTCAGATGAGCAGTTCTTC. This codes for CASSSFVSDEQFF.

This rearrangement joins TRBV7-9 to TRBJ2-1, with a possible D match to TRBD2 (7 bases). In germline, CDR1 is SEHNR, CDR2 FQNEAQ (reference sequence). The CDR3 loop spans 14 amino acids. V dropped 5 bases and J dropped 10 bases, with 18 bases sitting between them. CDR3 DNA sequence: TGTGCCAGCAGCCTCACCCGGGGGGCGCGGGAGCAGTTCTTC. It is translated as CASSLTRGAREQFF.

This clonotype was seen a single time. This chain links TRBV7-9 with TRBJ1-3; 8 nucleotides align to TRBD1. In germline, CDR1 is SEHNR, CDR2 FQNEAQ (reference sequence). Germline trimming cut 3 bases from V and 0 bases from J; bases unmatched to any gene: 4. This CDR3 region has 16 residues. The CDR3 DNA sequence: TGTGCCAGCAGCTTGGGACAGGCGATCTCTGGAAACACCATATATTTT. As protein: CASSLGQAISGNTIYF.

In its sample, this clonotype was seen many times. The chain is built from TRBV12-3 or TRBV12-4 and TRBJ1-2; 8 bases map to TRBD1. The V and J ends lost 5 bases and 1 base, in that order; junction bases with no gene match: 3. The CDR3 runs 14 residues. CDR3 region: CASSIGQGNYGYTF. The CDR3 coding sequence is TGTGCCAGCAGTATCGGACAGGGTAACTATGGCTACACCTTC.

V gene TRBV18 combines with J gene TRBJ1-3; D gene unclear. V was cut by 2 bases and J by 5 bases, with 19 bases left in between. Per germline, CDR1 KGHSH and CDR2 LQKENI. This CDR3 is 17 amino acids long. DNA for the CDR3: TGTGCCAGCTCACCATCAGAAATATCGGCGGCCCGAAACACCATATATTTT. Translating gives CASSPSEISAARNTIYF. The full variable domain, completed using reference TRBV18 and TRBJ1-3, is NAGVMQNPRHLVRRRGQEARLRCSPMKGHSHVYWYRQLPEEGLKFMVYLQKENIIDESGMPKERFSAEFPKEGPSILRIQQVVRGDSAAYFCASSPSEISAARNTIYFGEGSWLTVV.

This chain uses TRBV15 with TRBJ2-1; D uncertain. The CDR3 extends over 16 amino acids. V lost 3 bases and J 7 bases, leaving 19 bases between the germline ends. Germline CDR1 reads LNHNV; CDR2 reads YYDKDF (reference sequence). The CDR3 here is CATSSSARTSINEQFF. The CDR3, as DNA: TGTGCCACCAGCAGCTCGGCGAGGACCTCGATTAATGAGCAGTTCTTC.

This clonotype was counted only a few times. The J gene is TRBJ2-1, the V gene TRBV6-2 or TRBV6-3, with no clear D. The V end was cut by 10 bases, the J end by 0 bases, with 10 bases between. CDR1 and CDR2 (germline): MNHEY, SVGEGT. CDR3 length: 13 amino acids. CDR3 DNA: TGTGCCATAGACTCGAGCTCCTACAATGAGCAGTTCTTC. Protein product: CAIDSSSYNEQFF.

This clonotype appeared many times. The chain has TRBV7-2 and TRBJ1-1, with 8 nucleotides matching TRBD1. CDR1 SGHTA and CDR2 FQGNSA come from the germline V gene. J lost 7 bases, V lost 5 bases, and 9 bases had no gene match. The CDR3 length is 14 residues. CDR3 sequence reads: CASSLTPGGGEAFF. CDR3 DNA sequence: TGTGCCAGCAGCCTCACCCCAGGGGGCGGTGAAGCTTTCTTT.

This clonotype showed up just a few times. The chain has TRBV20-1 and TRBJ2-6, with 8 bases matching TRBD1. Germline V CDR1 and CDR2: DFQATT, SNEGSKA (reference sequence). V trimming: 1 base; J trimming: 4 bases; junction bases outside the gene matches: 9. The CDR3 spans 17 residues. CDR3 sequence: CSARVDRGAKGANVLTF. CDR3 nucleotides: TGCAGTGCTAGAGTCGACAGGGGAGCGAAAGGGGCCAACGTCCTGACTTTC.

This clonotype has at least ten counts. This rearrangement joins TRBV3-1 to TRBJ1-2, with D perhaps TRBD1 (5 bases). The V and J ends lost 4 bases and 3 bases respectively, with 15 bases between them. Germline V gene data show CDR1 as LGHDT and CDR2 as YNNKEL (reference sequence). This CDR3 has 15 amino acids. The CDR3 DNA sequence: TGTGCCAGCAGCCGAGGGAGGACGGGGGACTATGGCTACACCTTC. This encodes CASSRGRTGDYGYTF.

This chain joins TRBV6-1 and TRBJ2-1; 13 positions match TRBD2. There are 14 residues in the CDR3. Trimming cost V 9 bases and J 2 bases; bases outside gene matches: 1. Germline V gene data show CDR1 as MNHNS and CDR2 as SASEGT. This CDR3 is CASTSGGAYNEQFF. Written as DNA, the CDR3 is TGTGCCAGTACTAGCGGGGGGGCCTACAATGAGCAGTTCTTC.

A note on this clonotype: A much larger clone is a single base away; this may be a read error. The chain uses TRBV3-1 and TRBJ2-7; 7 nucleotides line up with TRBD2. The CDR3 runs to 18 residues. Per germline, CDR1 LGHDT and CDR2 YNNKEL (reference sequence). CDR3 nucleotides: TGTACCAGCAGCGCCGGGACTAAACCTTCAAATACCCTACGAGAGCAGTACTTC. Its translation: CTSSAGTKPSNTLREQYF.

This clonotype was counted a few times. The V gene is TRBV19, the J gene TRBJ2-2; TRBD1 matches at 7 bases. J gave up 3 bases and V 5 bases, and 3 bases lay outside the gene matches. CDR1 is LNHDA and CDR2 is SQIVND in the germline V gene (reference sequence). CDR3 length equals 14 residues. CDR3 loop: CASSDTGDTGELFF. Written as DNA, the CDR3 is TGTGCCAGTAGTGACACAGGGGACACCGGGGAGCTGTTTTTT.

V and J are TRBV4-1 and TRBJ2-3, with D perhaps matching TRBD2 (6 bases). V was clipped by 1 base and J by 5 bases, with 10 bases between them. The CDR3 spans 14 residues. Germline assignment: CDR1 MGHRA and CDR2 YSYEKL. CDR3 amino acids: CASSQGLVGDTQYF. CDR3 in DNA: TGCGCCAGCAGCCAAGGACTAGTAGGAGATACGCAGTATTTT.